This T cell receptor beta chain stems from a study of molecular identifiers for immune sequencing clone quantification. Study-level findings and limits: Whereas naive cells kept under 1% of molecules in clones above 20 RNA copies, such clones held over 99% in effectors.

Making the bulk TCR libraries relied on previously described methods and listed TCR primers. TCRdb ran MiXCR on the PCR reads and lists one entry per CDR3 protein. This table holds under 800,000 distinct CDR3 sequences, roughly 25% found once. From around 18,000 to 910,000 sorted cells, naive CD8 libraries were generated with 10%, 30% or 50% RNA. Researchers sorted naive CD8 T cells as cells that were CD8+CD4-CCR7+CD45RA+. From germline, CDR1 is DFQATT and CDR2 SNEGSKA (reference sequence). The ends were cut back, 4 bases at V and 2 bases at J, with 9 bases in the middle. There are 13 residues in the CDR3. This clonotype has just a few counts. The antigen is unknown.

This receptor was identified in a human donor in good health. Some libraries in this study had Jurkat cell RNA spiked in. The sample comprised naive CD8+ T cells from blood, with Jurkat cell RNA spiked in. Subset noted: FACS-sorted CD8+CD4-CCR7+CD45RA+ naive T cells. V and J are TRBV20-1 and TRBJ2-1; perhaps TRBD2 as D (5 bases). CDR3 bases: TGCAGTGCTATTAGCGTGACCTACAATGAGCAGTTCTTC. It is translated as CSAISVTYNEQFF.